Sequencing of this TCR beta chain was carried out in a study of T cell repertoires in ileal Crohn's disease (dated by TCRdb to the late 2010s). With respect to the entire study: The median duration of disease was approximately 7.9 years, and at the time of surgery approximately 34% of patients were active smokers. All patients had surgery for a complication: stricturing disease in roughly 61% and penetrating disease in roughly 40%. TCR repertoire analysis was done in about 57 Crohn's disease patients from a prospective multicentre cohort. Roughly half of the patients were given postoperative therapy, with about a dozen receiving thiopurines and under 20 receiving anti-TNF agents. A total of around 170 mucosal samples from some 57 patients were sequenced, collected from several sites on the surgical specimen as well as at postoperative endoscopy. The study was conducted in parallel with a multicentre cohort built to find predictors of early endoscopic recurrence after ileocolonic resection. A Rutgeerts score higher than i0 was the definition used for endoscopic postoperative recurrence.

General conclusions and limits of the study: Sorted CD8 T cells carried more high-frequency clones than CD4 T cells, suggesting mucosal expansions were mainly CD8. Higher high-frequency clone percentages at surgery were associated with endoscopic recurrence; all patients with clonality above 26.8% (18/57) had recurrence. Compared with non-smokers, patients who were active smokers at surgery showed a significantly higher proportion of clonal expansions (roughly 26% vs 20%, p=0.02). Only a subgroup of patients, of unstated size, had their mucosal CD4 and CD8 T cells sorted and sequenced.

Approximately 550 nanograms of biopsy DNA per sample were submitted for commercial TCRB immunosequencing. A two-step, amplification bias-controlled multiplex PCR was used by Adaptive Biotechnology to amplify CDR3 regions from genomic DNA. Primers covering every V and J gene segment were used in the first PCR, while barcodes and Illumina adapters were added in the second PCR. CDR3 libraries were sequenced on an Illumina instrument. Per the original workflow: Analysis combined the vendor-provided pipelines with custom analysis of raw data in R/Bioconductor under R version 3.3.0. Clonality, ranging from 0 to 1, was calculated as the inverse of the normalised Shannon entropy of all productive clones. High-frequency clones were defined as the share of the repertoire occupied by the top 100 clones, with only clones passing a 95% confidence test being retained. Repertoire diversity was measured with the Simpson index, and overlap between samples was measured with the Morisita-Horn index. Held by TCRdb, this immuneACCESS table contains in-frame sequences only and omits some clones. Under half of the omission traces to an unresolved V gene where checked; the cause of the rest is unknown. V, J and clone size reflect that table, while D and trimming were determined from the DNA. The sample profile shows about 4,700 clones; roughly 87% of them were found once. 5% to 6.5% of the sample comes from the top ten.

Eligible patients were adults with ileal or ileocolonic Crohn's disease who had an indication for ileocolonic resection. Whole ileal mucosal biopsies were stored frozen at -80°C before DNA extraction. Genomic DNA was extracted from frozen whole biopsies with a TRizol-based method and quantified on a NanoDrop 2000 spectrophotometer. This clone was detected only once. It lacks a known antigen. Per-nucleotide qualities are absent, and no much larger clonotype sits a single base away. CDR1 and CDR2 were assigned from the germline V gene as SGHRS and YFSETQ. The CDR3, from cysteine to phenylalanine, totals 15 residues. CDR3 DNA is the only sequence kept; it has 45 bases, read in frame from the first base. The V end gives up 0 bases and the J end 7 bases, leaving 4 bases in the junction not matched to a gene.

The sample comprised ileal tissue. The receptor was derived from an adult with Crohn's disease. This chain is built from TRBV5-1 and TRBJ2-1; 10 central bases correspond to TRBD2. The DNA is TGCGCCAGCAGCTTGGTGGTAGCGGGGGGAAATGAGCAGTTCTTC. Its translation reads: CASSLVVAGGNEQFF.